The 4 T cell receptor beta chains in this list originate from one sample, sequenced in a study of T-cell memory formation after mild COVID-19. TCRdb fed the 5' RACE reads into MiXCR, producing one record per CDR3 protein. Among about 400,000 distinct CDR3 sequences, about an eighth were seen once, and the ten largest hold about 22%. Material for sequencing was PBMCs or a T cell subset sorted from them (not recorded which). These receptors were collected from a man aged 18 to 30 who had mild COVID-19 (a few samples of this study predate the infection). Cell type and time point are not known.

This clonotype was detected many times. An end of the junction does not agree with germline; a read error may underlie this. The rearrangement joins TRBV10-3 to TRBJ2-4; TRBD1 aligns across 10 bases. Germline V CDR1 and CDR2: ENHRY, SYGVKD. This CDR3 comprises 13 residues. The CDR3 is CAIGTGARNIQYF. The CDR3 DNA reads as TGTGCCATCGGGACAGGGGCCAGAAACATTCAGTACTTC.

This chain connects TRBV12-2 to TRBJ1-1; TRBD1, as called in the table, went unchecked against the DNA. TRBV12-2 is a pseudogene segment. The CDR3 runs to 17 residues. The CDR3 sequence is CASRSGDSGQGDTEAFF. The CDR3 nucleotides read TGTGCAAGTCGCTCCGGCGATTCGGGACAGGGAGACACTGAAGCTTTCTTT.

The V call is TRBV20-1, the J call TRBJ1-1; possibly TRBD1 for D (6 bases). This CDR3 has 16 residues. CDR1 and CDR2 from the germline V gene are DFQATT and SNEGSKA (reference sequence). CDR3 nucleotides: TGCAAGGGGGGTGTTGCCCTTCAGACCAGTGGGACTGAAGCTTTCTTT. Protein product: CKGGVALQTSGTEAFF.

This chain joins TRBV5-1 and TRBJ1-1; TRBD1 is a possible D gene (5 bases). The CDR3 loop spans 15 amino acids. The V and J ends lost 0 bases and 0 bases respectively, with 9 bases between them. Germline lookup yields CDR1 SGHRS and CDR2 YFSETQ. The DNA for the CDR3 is TGCGCCAGCAGCTTGGCAGGGTTTATGAACACTGAAGCTTTCTTT. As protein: CASSLAGFMNTEAFF.